This record concerns one TCR beta chain sequence. This CDR3 is built from 13 residues. CDR1 is SGHDN, CDR2 FVKESK, per germline. V lost 6 bases to trimming and J lost 2 bases, with 10 bases between them. Under the authors' procedure: Amplified reference gene primers provided the basis for estimating nucleated cell counts. Sequencing used immunoSEQ multiplex PCR; TCRdb keeps in-frame clones, though not all of them. V and J calls and clone size are copied from that table; D and trimming were computed from the DNA. The sample carries 150,000 to 180,000 clones, about 89% recorded once. The sample is drawn from a study of blood T cell repertoires in COVID-19. On the study more broadly: Donors in the United States, Italy and Spain gave samples during acute or convalescent COVID-19.

This TCR came from a man in his fifties or sixties with acute or convalescent COVID-19. The sample consisted of peripheral blood. The V and J genes are TRBV14 and TRBJ1-2; maybe TRBD1 (5 bases). Here the CDR3 reads CASRLTGNYGYTF. The DNA for the CDR3 is TGTGCCAGCAGGCTCACAGGCAACTATGGCTACACCTTC.